The 5 T cell receptor beta chains listed next were all sequenced from one sample in a study of blood T cell repertoires in COVID-19. Assay used: immunoSEQ multiplex PCR; TCRdb lists only in-frame clones, some missing. The sample lists over 25,000 clones; about 84% were seen once. Sequenced sample: peripheral blood. These receptors came from a woman older than 75 with acute or convalescent COVID-19.

Sample share makes this clone medium-sized. The chain links TRBV20-1 to TRBJ2-3; tentatively, D is TRBD2 (5 bases). This CDR3 is built from 13 residues. CDR1 DFQATT and CDR2 SNEGSKA come from the germline V gene (reference sequence). Trimming cost V 3 bases and J 2 bases, with 9 bases left between them. The CDR3: CSASLGVTDTQYF. The CDR3 coding sequence is TGCAGTGCTAGTCTCGGGGTCACAGATACGCAGTATTTT.

V is TRBV27 and J is TRBJ2-7; possibly TRBD1 for D (6 bases). V lost 2 bases to trimming and J lost 8 bases, with 16 bases between them. Germline CDR1 MNHEY, CDR2 SMNVEV (reference sequence). The CDR3 is 14 residues long. Written as DNA, the CDR3 is TGTGCCAGCAGTTTACAGGGCAGGGGCCTACAGCAGTACTTC. Protein sequence: CASSLQGRGLQQYF.

The chain is built from TRBV19 and TRBJ2-1; the match to TRBD2 covers 10 bases. The trim removed 2 bases at V and 4 bases at J, leaving 2 bases unmatched. Germline V gives CDR1 LNHDA, CDR2 SQIVND (reference sequence). This CDR3 is 15 amino acids long. The CDR3 bases are TGTGCCAGTAGTATAACTAGCGGGGCTTACAATGAGCAGTTCTTC. Its protein is CASSITSGAYNEQFF.

The chain is built from TRBV29-1 and TRBJ2-3; possible D gene TRBD1, 6 bases. V was clipped by 1 base and J by 11 bases, with 10 bases between them. Germline CDR1 reads SQVTM; CDR2 reads ANQGSEA. The CDR3 contains 11 residues. The CDR3 sequence: CSVEARRGQYF. CDR3 nucleotides: TGCAGCGTTGAAGCCCGCAGGGGGCAGTATTTT.

The V gene is TRBV5-1, the J gene TRBJ2-5; 10 bases agree with TRBD2. Germline lookup yields CDR1 SGHRS and CDR2 YFSETQ. CDR3 length: 14 residues. J gave up 7 bases and V 2 bases, and 5 bases lay outside the gene matches. The CDR3 spells CASSLTSGARTQYF. The DNA of the CDR3 is TGCGCCAGCAGCTTAACTAGCGGGGCCAGGACCCAGTACTTC.